This T cell receptor beta chain came from a study of blood T cell repertoires in COVID-19. Across the study: Collection of acute and convalescent COVID-19 samples took place in the United States, Italy and Spain. PBMCs, B-cell-depleted T cells, or T cells provided the cDNA or gDNA that made up the material.

The data were produced by immunoSEQ multiplex PCR, yet TCRdb's version contains in-frame clones alone and is incomplete. The sample yields about 100,000 clones, roughly 85% seen once. The CDR3 extends over 18 amino acids. Trimming cost V 2 bases and J 2 bases, with 17 bases left between them. Germline loops: CDR1 SGDLS, CDR2 YYNGEE. Sequencing was performed on peripheral blood. The rearrangement uses TRBV9 and TRBJ2-6; tentative D call: TRBD1 (8 bases). The receptor was isolated from a man in his 70s with active or convalescent COVID-19. The CDR3, as DNA: TGTGCCAGCAGCGTCACTGACAGGGGAGGGCCTGGGGCCAACGTCCTGACTTTC. This codes for CASSVTDRGGPGANVLTF.